This paragraph covers one T cell receptor beta chain sequence. Other DNA variants within this sample encode the same CDR3. The entry originates in a study of beta chain features in type 1 diabetes. The authors reverse transcribed all of the isolated RNA, so sequencing captured expressed TCRB transcripts. Clones were sequenced by immunoSEQ multiplex PCR, and TCRdb holds only the in-frame ones, with some missing. The repertoire includes some 150,000 clones, under 60% of them detected once, and 0.4% to 0.5% sits in the top ten. The TCR sequence derives from a man aged 18 to 30 in good health. Sequencing was carried out using Tregs from blood.

For the CDR3, the DNA is TGTGCCAGCAGCCTAGTACTGGAGGGTGTCGGCGCTTTCTTT. Residues: CASSLVLEGVGAFF. The chain employs TRBV7-2 and TRBJ1-1; D uncertain. Trimming cost V 5 bases and J 11 bases, with 21 bases left between them. This CDR3 spans 14 amino acids. The germline CDR1 and CDR2 sequences are SGHTA and FQGNSA.